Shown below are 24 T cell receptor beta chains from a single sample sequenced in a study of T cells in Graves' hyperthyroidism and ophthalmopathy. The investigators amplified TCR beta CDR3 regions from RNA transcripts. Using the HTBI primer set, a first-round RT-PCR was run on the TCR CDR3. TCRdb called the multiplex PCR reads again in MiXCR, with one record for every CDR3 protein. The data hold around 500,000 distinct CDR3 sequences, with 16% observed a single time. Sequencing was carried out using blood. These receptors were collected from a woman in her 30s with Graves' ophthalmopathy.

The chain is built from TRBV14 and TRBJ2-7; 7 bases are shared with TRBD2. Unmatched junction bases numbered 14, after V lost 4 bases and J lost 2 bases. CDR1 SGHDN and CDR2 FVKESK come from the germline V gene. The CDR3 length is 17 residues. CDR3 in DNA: TGTGCCAGCAGCCGATCATGGGGGGGGTCCTCCACCTACGAGCAGTACTTC. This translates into CASSRSWGGSSTYEQYF.

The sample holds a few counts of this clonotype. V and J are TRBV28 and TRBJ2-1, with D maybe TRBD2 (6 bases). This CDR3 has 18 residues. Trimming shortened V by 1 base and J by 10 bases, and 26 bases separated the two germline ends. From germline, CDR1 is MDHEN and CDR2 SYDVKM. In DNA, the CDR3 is TGTGCCAGCAGTTTATTTCGGAGGGGCGAGGGGCAGGCGGAGGAGCAGTTCTTC. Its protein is CASSLFRRGEGQAEEQFF. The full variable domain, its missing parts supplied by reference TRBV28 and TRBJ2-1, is DVKVTQSSRYLVKRTGEKVFLECVQDMDHENMFWYRQDPGLGLRLIYFSYDVKMKEKGDIPEGYSVSREKKERFSLILESASTNQTSMYLCASSLFRRGEGQAEEQFFGPGTRLTVL.

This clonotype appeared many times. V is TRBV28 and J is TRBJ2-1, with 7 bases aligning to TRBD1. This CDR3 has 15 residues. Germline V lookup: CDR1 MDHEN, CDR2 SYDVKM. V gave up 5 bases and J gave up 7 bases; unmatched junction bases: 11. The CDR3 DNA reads TGTGCCAGCAGTCACACTTACAGGGGTGAGAATGAGCAGTTCTTC. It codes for CASSHTYRGENEQFF.

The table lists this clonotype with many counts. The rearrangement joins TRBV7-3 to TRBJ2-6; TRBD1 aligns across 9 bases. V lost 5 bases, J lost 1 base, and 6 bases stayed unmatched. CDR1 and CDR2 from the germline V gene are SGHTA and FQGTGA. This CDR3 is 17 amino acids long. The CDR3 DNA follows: TGTGCCAGCAGCCGGGACAGGGTCGGATCTGGGGCCAACGTCCTGACTTTC. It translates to CASSRDRVGSGANVLTF.

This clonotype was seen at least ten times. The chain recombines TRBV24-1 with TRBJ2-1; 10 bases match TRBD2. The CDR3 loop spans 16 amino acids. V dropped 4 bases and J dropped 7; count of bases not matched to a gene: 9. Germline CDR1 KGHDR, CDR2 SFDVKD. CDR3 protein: CATSDPSGRAGNEQFF. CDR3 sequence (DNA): TGTGCCACCAGTGACCCGAGCGGGAGGGCCGGTAATGAGCAGTTCTTC.

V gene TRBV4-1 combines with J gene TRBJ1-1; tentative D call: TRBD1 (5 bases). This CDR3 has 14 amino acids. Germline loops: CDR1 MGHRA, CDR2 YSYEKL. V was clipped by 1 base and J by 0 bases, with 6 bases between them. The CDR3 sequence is CASSQGQLNTEAFF. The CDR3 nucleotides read TGCGCCAGCAGCCAAGGACAGCTGAACACTGAAGCTTTCTTT.

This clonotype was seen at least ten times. The CDR3 region is CASSVQGHNQPQHF. CDR3 sequence (DNA): TGTGCCAGCAGCGTGCAGGGCCACAATCAGCCCCAGCATTTT. The chain employs TRBV6-1 and TRBJ1-5, with TRBD1 as a possible D gene (5 bases). The V gene lost 6 bases and the J gene lost 3 bases, with 12 bases spanning the gap. CDR3 length: 14 amino acids. The germline gives CDR1 MNHNS, CDR2 SASEGT.

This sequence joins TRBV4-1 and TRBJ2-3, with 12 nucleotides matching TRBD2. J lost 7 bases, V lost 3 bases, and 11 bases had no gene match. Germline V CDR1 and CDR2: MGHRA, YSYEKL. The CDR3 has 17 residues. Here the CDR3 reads CASSHPPSGRAENTQYF. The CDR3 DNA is TGCGCCAGCAGCCATCCTCCTAGCGGGAGGGCCGAGAATACGCAGTATTTT.

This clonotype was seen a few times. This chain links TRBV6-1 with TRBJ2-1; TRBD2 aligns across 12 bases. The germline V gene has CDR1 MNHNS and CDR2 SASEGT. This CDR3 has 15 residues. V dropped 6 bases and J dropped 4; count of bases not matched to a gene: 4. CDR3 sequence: CASRPLAGGYNEQFF. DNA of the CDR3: TGTGCCAGCAGACCACTAGCGGGAGGATACAATGAGCAGTTCTTC.

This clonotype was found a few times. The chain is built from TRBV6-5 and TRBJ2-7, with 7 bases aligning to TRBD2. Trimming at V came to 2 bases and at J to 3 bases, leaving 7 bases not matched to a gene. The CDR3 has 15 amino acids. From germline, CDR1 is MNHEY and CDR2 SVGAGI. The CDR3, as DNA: TGTGCCAGCAGTTACAAGGCTAGCGGAGTCTACGAGCAGTACTTC. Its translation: CASSYKASGVYEQYF.

CDR3 bases: TGCAGTGCTAGAGACCTCGGACTAGCGGGAGGTTATGAGCAGTTCTTC. This encodes CSARDLGLAGGYEQFF. The chain recombines TRBV20-1 with TRBJ2-1; the match to TRBD2 covers 14 bases. The CDR3 extends over 16 amino acids. Trimming removed 0 bases from V and 8 bases from J; junction bases left unmatched: 6. Germline V CDR1 and CDR2: DFQATT, SNEGSKA (reference sequence).

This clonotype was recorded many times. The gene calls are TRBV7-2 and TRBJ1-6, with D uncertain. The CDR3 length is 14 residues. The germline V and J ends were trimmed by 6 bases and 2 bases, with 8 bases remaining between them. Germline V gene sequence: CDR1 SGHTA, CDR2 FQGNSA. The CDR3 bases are TGTGCCAGCAGTCGACGAGCCTATAATTCACCCCTCCACTTT. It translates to CASSRRAYNSPLHF.

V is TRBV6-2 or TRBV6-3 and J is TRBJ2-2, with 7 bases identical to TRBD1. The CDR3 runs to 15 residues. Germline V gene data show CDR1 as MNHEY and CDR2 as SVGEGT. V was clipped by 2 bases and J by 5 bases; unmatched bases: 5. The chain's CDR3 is CASSYDRALTGELFF. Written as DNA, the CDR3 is TGTGCCAGCAGTTACGACAGGGCGTTAACCGGGGAGCTGTTTTTT.

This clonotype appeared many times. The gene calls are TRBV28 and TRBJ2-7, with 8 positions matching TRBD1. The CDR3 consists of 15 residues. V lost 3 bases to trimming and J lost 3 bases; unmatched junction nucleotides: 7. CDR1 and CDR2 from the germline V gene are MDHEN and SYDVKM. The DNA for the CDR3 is TGTGCCAGCAGTTTTGATGGAGGACAGGGCTACGAGCAGTACTTC. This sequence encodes CASSFDGGQGYEQYF.

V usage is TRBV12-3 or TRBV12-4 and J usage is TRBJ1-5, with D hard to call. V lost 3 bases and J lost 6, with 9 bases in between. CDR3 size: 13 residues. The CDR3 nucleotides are TGTGCCAGCAGTTTTGGGTGGAGTCAGCCCCAGCATTTT. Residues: CASSFGWSQPQHF.

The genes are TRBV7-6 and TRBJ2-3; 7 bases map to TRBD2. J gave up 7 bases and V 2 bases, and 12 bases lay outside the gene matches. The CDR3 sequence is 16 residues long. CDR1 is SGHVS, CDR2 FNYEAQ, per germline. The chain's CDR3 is CASSLLNGSGMNTQYF. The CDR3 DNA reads TGTGCCAGCAGCTTACTTAACGGGAGCGGGATGAATACGCAGTATTTT.

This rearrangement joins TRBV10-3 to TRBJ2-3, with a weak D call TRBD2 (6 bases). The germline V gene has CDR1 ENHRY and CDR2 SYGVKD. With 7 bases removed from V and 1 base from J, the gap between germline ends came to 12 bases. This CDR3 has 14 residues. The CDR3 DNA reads TGTGCCATCATCGCGGGATCTGGCACAGATACGCAGTATTTT. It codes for CAIIAGSGTDTQYF.

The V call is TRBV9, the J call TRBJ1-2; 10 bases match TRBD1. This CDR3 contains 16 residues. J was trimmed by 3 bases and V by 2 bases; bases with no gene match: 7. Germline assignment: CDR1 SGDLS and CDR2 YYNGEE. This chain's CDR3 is CASSVSSGTGDYGYTF. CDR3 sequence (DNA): TGTGCCAGCAGCGTCTCCTCCGGGACAGGGGACTATGGCTACACCTTC.

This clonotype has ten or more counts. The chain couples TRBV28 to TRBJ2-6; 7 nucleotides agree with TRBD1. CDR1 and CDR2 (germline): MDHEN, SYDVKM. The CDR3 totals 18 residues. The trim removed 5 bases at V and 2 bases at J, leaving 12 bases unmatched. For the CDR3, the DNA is TGTGCCAGCAGTCCCCGACAGGGTCTAGGCGCTGGGGCCAACGTCCTGACTTTC. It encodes CASSPRQGLGAGANVLTF.

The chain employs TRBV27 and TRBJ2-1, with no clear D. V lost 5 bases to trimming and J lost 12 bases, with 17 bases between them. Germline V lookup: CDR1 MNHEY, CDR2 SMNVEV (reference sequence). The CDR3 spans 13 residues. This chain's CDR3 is CASSPRLTLGQFF. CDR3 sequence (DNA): TGTGCCAGCAGTCCCCGCCTGACTTTGGGGCAGTTCTTC.

The CDR3 DNA reads as TGCAGTGCTCCCTACGGCGGGAGTATCTCCTACGAGCAGTACTTC. It translates to CSAPYGGSISYEQYF. The V call is TRBV20-1, the J call TRBJ2-7; 7 bases line up with TRBD2. Germline CDR1 reads DFQATT; CDR2 reads SNEGSKA (reference sequence). Losses at the gene ends were 5 bases for V and 0 bases for J; bases not matched to a gene: 10. The CDR3 has 15 amino acids.

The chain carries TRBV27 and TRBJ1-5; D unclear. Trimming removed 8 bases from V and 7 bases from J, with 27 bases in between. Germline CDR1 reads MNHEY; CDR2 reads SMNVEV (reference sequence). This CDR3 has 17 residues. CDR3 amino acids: CASPGLSALLGWQPQHF. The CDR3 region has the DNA TGTGCCAGCCCGGGGTTGTCGGCGCTACTGGGGTGGCAGCCCCAGCATTTT.

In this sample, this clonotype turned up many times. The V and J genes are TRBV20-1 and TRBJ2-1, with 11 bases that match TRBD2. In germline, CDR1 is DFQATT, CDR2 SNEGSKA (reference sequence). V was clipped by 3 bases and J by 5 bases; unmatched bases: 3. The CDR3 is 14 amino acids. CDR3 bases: TGCAGTGCTAGTATTAGCGGGAGGGACAATGAGCAGTTCTTC. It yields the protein CSASISGRDNEQFF.

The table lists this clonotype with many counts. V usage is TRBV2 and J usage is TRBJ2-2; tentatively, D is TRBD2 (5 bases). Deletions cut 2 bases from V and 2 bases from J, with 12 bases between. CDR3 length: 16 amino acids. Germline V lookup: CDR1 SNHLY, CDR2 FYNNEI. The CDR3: CASSEISGRNTGELFF. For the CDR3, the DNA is TGTGCCAGCAGTGAAATCAGCGGAAGAAACACCGGGGAGCTGTTTTTT.